These 32 T cell receptor beta chains share one sample of origin, sequenced in a study of tumor and adjacent non-tumor tissue in lung cancer. Three rounds of nested PCR, following a modified ARM-PCR protocol, produced the TCRbeta library. One entry per CDR3 protein results from TCRdb running MiXCR on the multiplex PCR reads. The sample consists of 90,000 to 100,000 distinct CDR3 sequences, 75% to 85% of them appearing once. RNA was extracted from bulk tissue without any cell sorting. Distant lung tissue was collected more than 3 cm away from the tumor edge. The sequenced material came from distant non-tumor lung tissue. The source of these receptors is a man in his sixties with small cell lung cancer.

This clonotype was counted only a few times. A read error may produce the germline difference seen at one junction end. The chain couples TRBV11-1 to TRBJ1-1; D gene unclear. Germline V CDR1 and CDR2: SGHAT, FQDESV (reference sequence). The CDR3 has 13 amino acids. The CDR3 DNA is TGTGCCAACAGCTCGGAGGGAAACACCGAAGCTTTCTTT. It translates to CANSSEGNTEAFF.

This clonotype was picked up one time. Likely a read error: the CDR3 ends without its conserved phenylalanine or tryptophan. The V and J genes are TRBV6-5 and TRBJ2-1, with TRBD2 matching 9 bases. Germline V CDR1 and CDR2: MNHEY, SVGAGI. With V trimmed by 0 bases and J by 8 bases, 8 bases remained unmatched. There are 16 residues in the CDR3. This CDR3 reads CASSYSEAGGLHEQFL. The CDR3 region has the DNA TGTGCCAGCAGTTACTCTGAGGCGGGAGGGCTTCATGAGCAGTTCTTA.

To note about this clonotype: This may be a read error: a much more frequent sequence differs by one nucleotide. The genes are TRBV6-6 and TRBJ1-5; D ambiguous. Germline V CDR1 and CDR2: MNHNY, SVGAGI (reference sequence). Between the trimmed V and J ends, which lost 4 bases and 0 bases, there was a span of 10 bases. The CDR3 sequence is 15 residues long. The CDR3 here is CASSLAIDSNQPQHF. CDR3 DNA sequence: TGTGCCAGCAGTTTGGCGATCGATAGCAATCAGCCCCAGCATTTT.

A remark on this clonotype: At one end, the junction sequence differs from germline, possibly due to a read error. The chain employs TRBV12-3 or TRBV12-4 and TRBJ1-2; D perhaps matches TRBD1 (6 bases). The CDR3 is made up of 14 amino acids. The CDR3: CARSGGHANYGYAF. As DNA, the CDR3 is TGTGCCAGGAGTGGGGGACACGCTAACTATGGCTACGCCTTC.

This clonotype appeared a single time. Germline is not matched at one junction end, which may reflect a read error. This chain connects TRBV12-3 or TRBV12-4 to TRBJ2-5; TRBD2 matches 14 bases. There are 16 residues in the CDR3. CDR3 bases: TGCGGCAGCAGTCCTGGGACTAGCGGGAGAGAGGAGACCCAGTACTTC. It encodes CGSSPGTSGREETQYF.

This clonotype was observed many times. The chain recombines TRBV10-1 with TRBJ2-7; 8 bases align to TRBD2. Germline CDR1 is WNHNN and CDR2 is SYGVQD (reference sequence). J was trimmed by 5 bases and V by 4 bases; bases with no gene match: 10. The CDR3 sequence is 15 residues long. Here the CDR3 reads CASSGERESRNEQYV. The CDR3 bases are TGCGCCAGCAGTGGGGAGCGGGAGTCCAGGAACGAGCAGTACGTC.

On this clonotype itself: A read error may produce the germline difference seen at one junction end. V is TRBV28 and J is TRBJ1-5; D gene uncertain. In germline, CDR1 is MDHEN, CDR2 SYDVKM. The CDR3 consists of 14 residues. The CDR3 reads CTSRRGIVNQPQHF. CDR3 sequence (DNA): TGTACCAGCAGGAGAGGGATTGTCAATCAGCCCCAGCATTTT.

Comment on this clonotype: The germline gene is not matched at one end of the junction; a read error may be the cause. This rearrangement joins TRBV5-5 to TRBJ2-5; 7 bases map to TRBD1. The CDR3 runs 16 residues. Germline CDR1 and CDR2: SGHKS and YYEKEE (reference sequence). CDR3 loop: CTSSPNSGTAEETQYF. DNA for the CDR3: TGTACCAGCAGCCCCAACTCCGGGACAGCAGAGGAGACCCAGTACTTT.

On this clonotype itself: This CDR3 fails to terminate in the conserved phenylalanine or tryptophan, so it likely reflects a read error. This sequence joins TRBV29-1 and TRBJ2-7; D is perhaps TRBD1 (6 bases). Germline-derived CDR1 and CDR2 are SQVTM and ANQGSEA. This CDR3 is 12 amino acids long. CDR3 amino acids: CIARDTYYEQYY. In nucleotides, the CDR3 is TGCATCGCCCGGGACACCTACTACGAGCAGTACTAC.

The sample holds many counts of this clonotype. The chain carries TRBV6-5 and TRBJ2-3; TRBD2 matches at 10 bases. The CDR3 extends over 18 amino acids. With 4 bases clipped from V and 0 bases from J, the junction kept 10 bases outside the gene matches. CDR1 is MNHEY, CDR2 SVGAGI, per germline. The CDR3 DNA sequence: TGTGCCAGCAGTTCAAGCGGGAGGGCTTCCCCTAGCACAGATACGCAGTATTTT. Protein: CASSSSGRASPSTDTQYF.

The table lists this clonotype with a count of one. It may be a read error: a sequence one base away is much more abundant. The chain joins TRBV7-8 to TRBJ2-3; TRBD2 might be the D (5 bases). CDR1 and CDR2 (germline): SGHVS, FQNEAQ. The CDR3 sequence is 15 residues long. DNA for the CDR3: TGTGCCAGCAGCCCCTATGAGGGATACACAGATACGAAGTATTTT. It encodes CASSPYEGYTDTKYF.

A remark on this clonotype: The junction departs from the called germline gene at one end, perhaps through a read error. The chain recombines TRBV6-1 with TRBJ1-6, with D maybe TRBD1 (6 bases). CDR1 is MNHNS, CDR2 SASEGT, per germline. The CDR3 is made up of 15 amino acids. The CDR3 reads CTSSEADRKTSPLHF. CDR3 DNA: TGTACCAGCAGTGAGGCCGACAGGAAGACTTCACCCCTCCACTTT.

This clonotype was detected many times. J is TRBJ2-1 and V is TRBV7-3; TRBD2 aligns across 8 bases. The CDR3 loop spans 16 amino acids. V lost 2 bases, J lost 5 bases, and 8 bases stayed unmatched. Germline lookup yields CDR1 SGHTA and CDR2 FQGTGA. The CDR3: CASSLGGAGVNNEQFF. CDR3 nucleotides: TGTGCCAGCAGCTTAGGGGGAGCGGGAGTGAACAATGAGCAGTTCTTC.

For this clonotype: Its ends do not fully match the called genes, so a read error is possible. CDR3: CSALTSGSFRNERFF. In nucleotides, the CDR3 is TGTAGTGCTTTGACTAGCGGGAGTTTTAGGAATGAGCGGTTCTTC. The V and J genes are TRBV20-1 and TRBJ2-1, with 12 bases identical to TRBD2. This CDR3 spans 15 amino acids. Germline V CDR1 and CDR2: DFQATT, SNEGSKA (reference sequence).

About this clonotype itself: This could be a read error, since a much larger clone is one nucleotide away. The V call is TRBV20-1, the J call TRBJ2-7; tentative D call: TRBD1 (5 bases). CDR3 size: 14 residues. Germline CDR1 is DFQATT and CDR2 is SNEGSKA (reference sequence). CDR3 protein: CSARDQSLGHERYF. The DNA for the CDR3 is TGCAGTGCTAGAGATCAGAGCCTGGGGCACGAGCGGTACTTC.

Points on this clonotype: Being one base from a much bigger clone, this may be a read error. The chain joins TRBV5-1 to TRBJ2-2; 8 bases are a match to TRBD2. The CDR3 contains 16 residues. CDR1 and CDR2 (germline): SGHRS, YFSETQ. V gave up 5 bases and J gave up 5 bases; unmatched junction bases: 11. CDR3 coding DNA: TGCGCCAGCAGATTCCTAGCGGGCCTGAAGACCGGGGAGCTGTTTTTT. Its translation: CASRFLAGLKTGELFF.

In regard to this clonotype: A read error is possible here, since a much larger clone lies one base away. The V and J genes are TRBV5-1 and TRBJ1-5; D unclear. With 0 bases removed from V and 3 bases from J, the gap between germline ends came to 10 bases. Germline V gene sequence: CDR1 SGHRS, CDR2 YFSETQ. The CDR3 has 15 amino acids. The CDR3 DNA is TGCGCCAGCAGCTTGGGTGGCCAGCCCAATCAGCCCCAGCATTTT. It is translated as CASSLGGQPNQPQHF.

Ten or more counts support this clonotype. The V and J genes are TRBV12-3 or TRBV12-4 and TRBJ2-3; 10 bases align to TRBD2. The J segment lost 7 bases and the V segment lost 7 bases, leaving 8 bases of the junction unmatched. The CDR3 length is 14 residues. This chain's CDR3 is CASTFGTSDNTQYF. In DNA form, the CDR3 reads TGTGCCAGCACCTTTGGGACTAGCGACAATACGCAGTATTTT.

This clonotype was seen a single time. CDR3 sequence (DNA): TGTGCCAGCGGGGCCGGCAGGAAGGCGGGTTACACCTTC. Its protein is CASGAGRKAGYTF. The chain employs TRBV12-3 or TRBV12-4 and TRBJ1-2; maybe TRBD1 (5 bases). Trimming cost V 8 bases and J 11 bases, with 21 bases left between them. This CDR3 is 13 amino acids long.

The CDR3 DNA sequence: TGCAGCATTACTTACGTGAATGAGCAGTTCTTC. Protein product: CSITYVNEQFF. The chain is built from TRBV29-1 and TRBJ2-1; no clear D. The CDR3 consists of 11 residues. V was clipped by 8 bases and J by 7 bases, with 12 bases between them. Germline loops: CDR1 SQVTM, CDR2 ANQGSEA.

Regarding this clonotype: A much larger clone is a single base away; this may be a read error. This chain joins TRBV2 and TRBJ1-1; 8 nucleotides line up with TRBD1. The CDR3 covers 17 residues. Germline V gives CDR1 SNHLY, CDR2 FYNNEI. The CDR3 region has the DNA TGTGCCAGCAGTGGCGACAGGGGCTTCACAATGAACACTGAATCTTTCTTT. Protein: CASSGDRGFTMNTESFF.

About this clonotype itself: The junction differs from germline at one of its ends, possibly a read error. The rearrangement links TRBV11-2 to TRBJ1-1; D remains unclear. Germline CDR1 and CDR2: SGHAT and FQNNGV. CDR3 length equals 14 residues. The CDR3 spells CVSSVPPHSTEASF. The CDR3 nucleotides read TGTGTCAGCAGCGTCCCCCCCCACAGCACTGAAGCTTCCTTT.

With respect to this clonotype: The junction does not match germline at one end; this may be a read error. The J gene is TRBJ2-1, the V gene TRBV30; D is unclear. The CDR3 consists of 14 residues. Germline V gene sequence: CDR1 GTSNPN, CDR2 SVGIG (reference sequence). CDR3 DNA: TGTACCTGGAGTGTATCCCCCGTCCTCAATGAGCAGTTCTTC. It yields the protein CTWSVSPVLNEQFF. The full variable domain, rest sourced from reference TRBV30 and TRBJ2-1, is SQTIHQWPATLVQPVGSPLSLECTVEGTSNPNLYWYRQAAGRGLQLLFYSVGIGQISSEVPQNLSASRPQDRQFILSSKKLLLSDSGFYLCTWSVSPVLNEQFFGPGTRLTVL.

This clonotype was observed at least ten times. This chain connects TRBV4-2 to TRBJ2-1, with D unresolved. This CDR3 has 13 amino acids. Germline lookup yields CDR1 LGHNA and CDR2 YNFKEQ. Deletions cut 0 bases from V and 4 bases from J, with 4 bases between. In nucleotides, the CDR3 is TGTGCCAGCAGCCAAGATGGATACAATGAGCAGTTCTTC. This sequence encodes CASSQDGYNEQFF.

This clonotype appeared a single time. An end of the junction does not agree with germline; a read error may underlie this. This chain uses TRBV11-1 with TRBJ2-7, with a tentative D call TRBD2 (9 bases). The germline V gene encodes CDR1 SGHAT and CDR2 FQDESV (reference sequence). This CDR3 region has 16 residues. DNA of the CDR3: TGTCCCAGCAGCTATTCCAGGGGGCAGCGGGAGGCCGAGCAGTACTTC. Protein product: CPSSYSRGQREAEQYF.

In regard to this clonotype: A single base separates this from a much larger clone, so it may be a read error. J is TRBJ2-1 and V is TRBV6-5; D is unclear. This CDR3 has 13 amino acids. Germline lookup yields CDR1 MNHEY and CDR2 SVGAGI. The CDR3 is CASSRSGYSEQSF. DNA of the CDR3: TGTGCCAGCAGCCGCTCCGGGTACAGTGAGCAGTCCTTC.

As to this clonotype: A much larger clone differs from this one at a single base, so this may be a read error. J is TRBJ1-1 and V is TRBV5-1, with a weak D call TRBD1 (6 bases). V lost 8 bases, J lost 6 bases, and 20 bases lay in between. This CDR3 is built from 14 residues. CDR1 and CDR2 (germline): SGHRS, YFSETQ. CDR3 residues: CASRRGSLGAEAFF. In nucleotides, the CDR3 is TGCGCCAGTCGGAGGGGGTCTCTAGGCGCTGAAGCTTTCTTT.

This clonotype showed up many times. The rearrangement uses TRBV20-1 and TRBJ1-3, with 8 bases identical to TRBD1. The junction had 9 bases not matched to a gene; V was cut back by 3 bases and J by 2 bases. The germline V gene has CDR1 DFQATT and CDR2 SNEGSKA (reference sequence). The CDR3 covers 16 residues. The CDR3 is CSASRRTGLAGNTIYF. The CDR3 coding sequence is TGCAGTGCTAGTAGAAGGACAGGGCTCGCTGGAAACACCATATATTTT.

This clonotype was detected many times. V gene TRBV7-9 combines with J gene TRBJ2-1, with 11 positions matching TRBD2. This CDR3 contains 17 residues. Germline trimming cut 0 bases from V and 8 bases from J; bases unmatched to any gene: 9. Germline lookup yields CDR1 SEHNR and CDR2 FQNEAQ (reference sequence). The CDR3 nucleotides are TGTGCCAGCAGCTTAGCGCTTACTAGCGGGAGAGTCGATGAGCAGTTCTTC. It is translated as CASSLALTSGRVDEQFF.

In its sample, this clonotype was seen a few times. The V call is TRBV10-3, the J call TRBJ2-3; 7 nucleotides agree with TRBD1. The germline V gene encodes CDR1 ENHRY and CDR2 SYGVKD. This CDR3 has 14 residues. The J segment lost 10 bases and the V segment lost 0 bases, leaving 7 bases of the junction unmatched. CDR3 region: CAISESLGQPSQYF. The CDR3 bases are TGTGCCATCAGTGAGTCTTTGGGACAGCCATCGCAGTATTTT.

In the case of this clonotype: The germline gene is not matched at one end of the junction; a read error may be the cause. The V gene is TRBV29-1, the J gene TRBJ2-1; D may be TRBD2 (6 bases). CDR3 size: 16 residues. Germline-derived CDR1 and CDR2 are SQVTM and ANQGSEA. CDR3: CSAWSREELTYDEQFF. CDR3 nucleotides: TGCAGCGCCTGGAGCAGGGAGGAGTTGACCTACGATGAGCAGTTCTTC.

In DNA, the CDR3 is TGTGCCAGCAACCGGACTGGCGGGAGTATTACAGATACGCAGTATTTT. It specifies CASNRTGGSITDTQYF. This chain links TRBV11-3 with TRBJ2-3; 7 nucleotides align to TRBD2. The germline gives CDR1 SGHNT, CDR2 YENEEA. This CDR3 spans 16 amino acids. Trimming at V came to 7 bases and at J to 3 bases, leaving 13 bases not matched to a gene.